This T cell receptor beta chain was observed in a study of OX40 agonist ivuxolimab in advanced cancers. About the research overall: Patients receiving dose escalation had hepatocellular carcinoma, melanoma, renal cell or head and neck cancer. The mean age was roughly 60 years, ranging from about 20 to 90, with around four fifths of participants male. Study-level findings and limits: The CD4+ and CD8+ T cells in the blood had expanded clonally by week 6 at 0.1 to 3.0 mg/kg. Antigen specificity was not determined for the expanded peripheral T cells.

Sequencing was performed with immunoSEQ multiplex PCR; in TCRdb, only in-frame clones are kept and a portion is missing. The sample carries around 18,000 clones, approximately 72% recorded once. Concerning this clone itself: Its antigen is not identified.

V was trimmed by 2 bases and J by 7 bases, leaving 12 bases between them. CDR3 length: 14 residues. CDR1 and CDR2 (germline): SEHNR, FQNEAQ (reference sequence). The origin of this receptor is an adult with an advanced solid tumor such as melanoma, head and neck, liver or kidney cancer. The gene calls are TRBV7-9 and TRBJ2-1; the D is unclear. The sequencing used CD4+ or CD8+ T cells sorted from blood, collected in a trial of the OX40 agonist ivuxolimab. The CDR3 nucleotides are TGTGCCAGCAGCTTACAGTTTTTTGAGAATGAGCAGTTCTTC. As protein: CASSLQFFENEQFF.